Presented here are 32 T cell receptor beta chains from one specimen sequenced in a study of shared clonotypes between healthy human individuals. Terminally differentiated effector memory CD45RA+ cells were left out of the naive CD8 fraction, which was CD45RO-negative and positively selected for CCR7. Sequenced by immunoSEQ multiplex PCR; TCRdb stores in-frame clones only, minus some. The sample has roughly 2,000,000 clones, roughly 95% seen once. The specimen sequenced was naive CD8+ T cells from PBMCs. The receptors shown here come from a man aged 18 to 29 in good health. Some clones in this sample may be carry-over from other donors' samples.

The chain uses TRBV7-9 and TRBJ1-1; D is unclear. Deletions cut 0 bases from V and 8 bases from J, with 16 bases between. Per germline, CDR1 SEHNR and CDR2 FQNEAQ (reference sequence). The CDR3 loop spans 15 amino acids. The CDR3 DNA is TGTGCCAGCAGCTTAGCCCATGGGCGGGAGCGAGAAGCTTTCTTT. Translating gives CASSLAHGREREAFF.

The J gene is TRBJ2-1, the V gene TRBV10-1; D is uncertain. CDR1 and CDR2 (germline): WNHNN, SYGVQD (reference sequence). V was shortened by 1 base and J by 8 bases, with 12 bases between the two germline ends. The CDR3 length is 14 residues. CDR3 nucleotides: TGCGCCAGCAGTGAGTTGAATCTCCGGGATGAGCAGTTCTTC. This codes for CASSELNLRDEQFF.

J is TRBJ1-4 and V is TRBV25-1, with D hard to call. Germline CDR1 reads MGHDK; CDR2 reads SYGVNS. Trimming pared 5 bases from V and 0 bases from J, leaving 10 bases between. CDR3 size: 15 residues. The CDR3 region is CASSSSLATNEKLFF. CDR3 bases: TGTGCCAGCAGTTCCTCACTGGCAACTAATGAAAAACTGTTTTTT.

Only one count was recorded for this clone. CDR3 protein: CASSASWGETQYF. CDR3 in DNA: TGTGCCAGCAGCGCGTCCTGGGGAGAGACCCAGTACTTC. The V gene is TRBV7-3, the J gene TRBJ2-5; the D is unclear. CDR1 is SGHTA and CDR2 is FQGTGA in the germline V gene. V was shortened by 5 bases and J by 4 bases, with 11 bases between the two germline ends. The CDR3 contains 13 residues.

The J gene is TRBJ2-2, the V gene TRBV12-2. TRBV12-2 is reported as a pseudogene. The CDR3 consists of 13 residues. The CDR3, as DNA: TGTGCAAGTCGCTTAGATGCCACCGGGGAGCTGTTTTTT. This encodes CASRLDATGELFF.

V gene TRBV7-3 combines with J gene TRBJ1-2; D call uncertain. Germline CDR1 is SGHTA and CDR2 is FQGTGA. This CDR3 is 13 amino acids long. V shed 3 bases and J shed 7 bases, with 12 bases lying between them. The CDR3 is CASSLGGRVGYTF. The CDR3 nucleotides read TGTGCCAGCAGCTTGGGAGGGAGGGTTGGCTACACCTTC.

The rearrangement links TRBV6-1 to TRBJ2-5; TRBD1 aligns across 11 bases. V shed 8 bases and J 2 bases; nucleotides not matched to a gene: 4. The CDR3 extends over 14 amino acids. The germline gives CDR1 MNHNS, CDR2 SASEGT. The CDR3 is CASWDRGWQETQYF. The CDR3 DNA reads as TGTGCCAGCTGGGACAGGGGGTGGCAAGAGACCCAGTACTTC.

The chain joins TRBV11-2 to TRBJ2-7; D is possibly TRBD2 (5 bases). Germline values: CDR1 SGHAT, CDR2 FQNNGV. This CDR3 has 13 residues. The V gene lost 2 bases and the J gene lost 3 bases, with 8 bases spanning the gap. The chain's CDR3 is CASSLFGDYEQYF. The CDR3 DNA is TGTGCCAGCAGCTTATTCGGGGACTACGAGCAGTACTTC.

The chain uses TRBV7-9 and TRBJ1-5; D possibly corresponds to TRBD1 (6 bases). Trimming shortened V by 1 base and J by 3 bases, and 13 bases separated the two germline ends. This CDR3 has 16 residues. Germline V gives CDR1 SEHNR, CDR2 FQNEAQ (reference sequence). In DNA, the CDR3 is TGTGCCAGCAGCTTAGTTTGGGGGGCGGACAATCAGCCCCAGCATTTT. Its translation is CASSLVWGADNQPQHF. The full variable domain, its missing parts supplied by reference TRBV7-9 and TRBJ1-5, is DTGVSQNPRHKITKRGQNVTFRCDPISEHNRLYWYRQTLGQGPEFLTYFQNEAQLEKSRLLSDRFSAERPKGSFSTLEIQRTEQGDSAMYLCASSLVWGADNQPQHFGDGTRLSIL.

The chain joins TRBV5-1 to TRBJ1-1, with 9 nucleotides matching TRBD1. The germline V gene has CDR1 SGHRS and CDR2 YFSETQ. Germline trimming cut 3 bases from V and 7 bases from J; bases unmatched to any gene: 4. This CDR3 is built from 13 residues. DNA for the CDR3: TGCGCCAGCAGCTATGACAGGGGGAATGAAGCTTTCTTT. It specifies CASSYDRGNEAFF.

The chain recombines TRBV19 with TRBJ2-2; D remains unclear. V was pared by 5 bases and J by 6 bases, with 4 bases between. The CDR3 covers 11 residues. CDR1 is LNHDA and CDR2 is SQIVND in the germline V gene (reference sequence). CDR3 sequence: CASSSSGELFF. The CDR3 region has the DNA TGTGCCAGTAGTTCGTCCGGGGAGCTGTTTTTT.

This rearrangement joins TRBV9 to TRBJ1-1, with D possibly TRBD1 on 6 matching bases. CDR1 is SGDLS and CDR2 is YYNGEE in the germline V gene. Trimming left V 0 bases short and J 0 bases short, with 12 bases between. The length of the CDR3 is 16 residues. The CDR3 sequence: CASSVGNRVMNTEAFF. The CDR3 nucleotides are TGTGCCAGCAGCGTAGGCAACAGGGTCATGAACACTGAAGCTTTCTTT.

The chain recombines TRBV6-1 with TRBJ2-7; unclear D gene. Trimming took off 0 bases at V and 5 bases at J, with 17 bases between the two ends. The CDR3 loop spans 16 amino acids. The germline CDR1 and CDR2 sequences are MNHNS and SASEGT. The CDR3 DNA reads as TGTGCCAGCAGTGAAGCGGGGTCAGGCGTCTTCCACGAGCAGTACTTC. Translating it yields CASSEAGSGVFHEQYF.

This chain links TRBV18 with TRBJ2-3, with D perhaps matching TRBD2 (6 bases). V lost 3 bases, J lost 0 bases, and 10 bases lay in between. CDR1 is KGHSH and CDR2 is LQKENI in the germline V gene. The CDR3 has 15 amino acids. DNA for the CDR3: TGTGCCAGCTCACCCGATGCGGGGAGCACAGATACGCAGTATTTT. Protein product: CASSPDAGSTDTQYF.

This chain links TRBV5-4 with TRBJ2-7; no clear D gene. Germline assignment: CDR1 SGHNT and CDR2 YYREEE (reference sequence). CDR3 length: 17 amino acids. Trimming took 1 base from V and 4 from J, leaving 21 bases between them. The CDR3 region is CASSLYYGFLNDYEQYF. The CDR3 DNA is TGTGCCAGCAGCTTGTATTACGGGTTTCTTAATGATTACGAGCAGTACTTC.

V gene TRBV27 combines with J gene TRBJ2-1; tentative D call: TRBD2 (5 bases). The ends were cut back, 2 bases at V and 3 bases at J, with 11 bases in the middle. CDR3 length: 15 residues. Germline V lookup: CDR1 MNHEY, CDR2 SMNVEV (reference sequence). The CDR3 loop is CASSLGSSHYNEQFF. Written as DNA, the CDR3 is TGTGCCAGCAGTTTAGGGAGCAGCCACTACAATGAGCAGTTCTTC.

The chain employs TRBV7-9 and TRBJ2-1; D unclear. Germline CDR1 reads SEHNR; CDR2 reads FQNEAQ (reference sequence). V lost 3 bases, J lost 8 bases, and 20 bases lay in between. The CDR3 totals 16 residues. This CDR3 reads CASSFQPVPESDEQFF. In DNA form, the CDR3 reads TGTGCCAGCAGCTTCCAACCGGTACCCGAGTCCGATGAGCAGTTCTTC.

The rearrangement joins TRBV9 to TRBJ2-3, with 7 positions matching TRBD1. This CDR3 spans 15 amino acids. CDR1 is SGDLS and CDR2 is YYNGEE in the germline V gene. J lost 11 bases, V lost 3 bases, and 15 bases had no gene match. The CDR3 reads CASSAESKATGEQYF. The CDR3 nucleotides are TGTGCCAGCAGCGCCGAGAGCAAAGCCACAGGGGAGCAGTATTTT. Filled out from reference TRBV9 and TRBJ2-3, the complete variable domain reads DSGVTQTPKHLITATGQRVTLRCSPRSGDLSVYWYQQSLDQGLQFLIQYYNGEERAKGNILERFSAQQFPDLHSELNLSSLELGDSALYFCASSAESKATGEQYFGPGTRLTVL.

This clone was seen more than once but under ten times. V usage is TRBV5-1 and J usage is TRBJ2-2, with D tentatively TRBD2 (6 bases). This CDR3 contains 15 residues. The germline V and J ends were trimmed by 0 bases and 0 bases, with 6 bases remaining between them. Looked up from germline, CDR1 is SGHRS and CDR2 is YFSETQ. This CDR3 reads CASSLGLANTGELFF. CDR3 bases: TGCGCCAGCAGCTTGGGACTAGCGAACACCGGGGAGCTGTTTTTT.

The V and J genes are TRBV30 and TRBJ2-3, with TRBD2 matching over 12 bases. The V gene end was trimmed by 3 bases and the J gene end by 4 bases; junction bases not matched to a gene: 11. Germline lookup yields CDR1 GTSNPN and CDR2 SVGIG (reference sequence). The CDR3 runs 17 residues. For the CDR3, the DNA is TGTGCCTGGAGGCCCGTCCCGCGACTAGCGGGAGCAGATACGCAGTATTTT. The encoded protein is CAWRPVPRLAGADTQYF.

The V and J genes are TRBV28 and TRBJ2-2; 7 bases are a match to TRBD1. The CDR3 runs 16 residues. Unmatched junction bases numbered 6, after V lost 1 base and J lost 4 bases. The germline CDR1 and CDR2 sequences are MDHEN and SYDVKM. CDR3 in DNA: TGTGCCAGCAGTTTATTTGGTGACAGGGTCACCGGGGAGCTGTTTTTT. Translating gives CASSLFGDRVTGELFF.

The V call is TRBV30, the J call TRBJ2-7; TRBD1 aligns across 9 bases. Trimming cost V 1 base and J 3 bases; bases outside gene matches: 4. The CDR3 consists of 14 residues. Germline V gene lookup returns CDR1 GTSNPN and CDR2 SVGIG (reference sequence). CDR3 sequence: CAWSGGTGHYEQYF. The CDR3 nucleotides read TGTGCCTGGAGTGGCGGGACAGGGCACTACGAGCAGTACTTC.

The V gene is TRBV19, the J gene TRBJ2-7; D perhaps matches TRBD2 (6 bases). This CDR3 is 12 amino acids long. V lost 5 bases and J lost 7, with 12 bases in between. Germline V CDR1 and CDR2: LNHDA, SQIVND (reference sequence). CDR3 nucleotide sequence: TGTGCCAGTAGTGACGGCGGGGAGGAGCAGTACTTC. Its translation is CASSDGGEEQYF.

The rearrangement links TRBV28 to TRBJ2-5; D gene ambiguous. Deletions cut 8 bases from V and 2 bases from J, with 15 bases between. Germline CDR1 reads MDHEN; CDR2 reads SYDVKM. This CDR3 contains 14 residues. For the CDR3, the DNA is TGTGCCAGCTCTTCTGCACAGACTCAAGAGACCCAGTACTTC. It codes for CASSSAQTQETQYF.

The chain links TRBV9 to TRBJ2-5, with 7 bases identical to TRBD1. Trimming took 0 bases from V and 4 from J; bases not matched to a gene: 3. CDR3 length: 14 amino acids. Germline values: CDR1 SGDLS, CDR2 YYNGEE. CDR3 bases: TGTGCCAGCAGCGTAGGAGGGACAGCAGAGACCCAGTACTTC. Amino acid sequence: CASSVGGTAETQYF. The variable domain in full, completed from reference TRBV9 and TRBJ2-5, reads DSGVTQTPKHLITATGQRVTLRCSPRSGDLSVYWYQQSLDQGLQFLIQYYNGEERAKGNILERFSAQQFPDLHSELNLSSLELGDSALYFCASSVGGTAETQYFGPGTRLLVL.

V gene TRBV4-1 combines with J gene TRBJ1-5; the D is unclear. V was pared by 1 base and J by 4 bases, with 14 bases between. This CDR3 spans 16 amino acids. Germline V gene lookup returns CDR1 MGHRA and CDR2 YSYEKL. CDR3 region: CASSQVSFPHNQPQHF. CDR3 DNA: TGCGCCAGCAGCCAAGTCTCATTCCCTCATAATCAGCCCCAGCATTTT.

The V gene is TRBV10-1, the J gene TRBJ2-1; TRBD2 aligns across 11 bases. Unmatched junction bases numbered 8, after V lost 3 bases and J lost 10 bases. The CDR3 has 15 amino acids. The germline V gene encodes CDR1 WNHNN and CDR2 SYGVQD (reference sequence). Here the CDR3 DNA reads TGCGCCAGCAGTGACCAGGCTAGCGGGAGGCCGGAGCAGTTCTTC. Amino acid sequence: CASSDQASGRPEQFF.

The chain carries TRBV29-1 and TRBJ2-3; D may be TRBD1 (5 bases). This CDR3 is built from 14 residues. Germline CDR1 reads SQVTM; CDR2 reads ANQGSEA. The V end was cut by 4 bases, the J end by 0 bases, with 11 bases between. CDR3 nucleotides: TGCAGCGTTGTTGGGGCCTTTAGCACAGATACGCAGTATTTT. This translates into CSVVGAFSTDTQYF.

CDR3 amino acids: CASSQYRTRSTSLDFF. CDR3 in DNA: TGCGCCAGCAGCCAATACAGGACGAGATCCACTAGTTTAGATTTCTTC. V usage is TRBV4-1 and J usage is TRBJ2-1; either TRBD1 or TRBD2 may supply D (5 bases each). Trimming removed 2 bases from V and 16 bases from J, with 27 bases in between. The CDR3 is made up of 16 amino acids. Germline V gives CDR1 MGHRA, CDR2 YSYEKL.

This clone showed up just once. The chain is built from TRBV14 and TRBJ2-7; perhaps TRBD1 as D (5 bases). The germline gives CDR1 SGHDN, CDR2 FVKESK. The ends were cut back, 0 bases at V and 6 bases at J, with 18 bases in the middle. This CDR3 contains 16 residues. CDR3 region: CASSQDSREGPSEQYF. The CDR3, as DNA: TGTGCCAGCAGCCAAGATAGCAGGGAAGGGCCCTCCGAGCAGTACTTC. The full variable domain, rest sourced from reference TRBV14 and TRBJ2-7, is EAGVTQFPSHSVIEKGQTVTLRCDPISGHDNLYWYRRVMGKEIKFLLHFVKESKQDESGMPNNRFLAERTGGTYSTLKVQPAELEDSGVYFCASSQDSREGPSEQYFGPGTRLTVT.

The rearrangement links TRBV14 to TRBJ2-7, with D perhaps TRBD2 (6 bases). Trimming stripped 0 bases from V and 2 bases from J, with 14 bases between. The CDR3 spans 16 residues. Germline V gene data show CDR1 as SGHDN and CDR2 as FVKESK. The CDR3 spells CASSQEAGRSPYEQYF. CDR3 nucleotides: TGTGCCAGCAGCCAAGAAGCGGGCAGGTCGCCCTACGAGCAGTACTTC.

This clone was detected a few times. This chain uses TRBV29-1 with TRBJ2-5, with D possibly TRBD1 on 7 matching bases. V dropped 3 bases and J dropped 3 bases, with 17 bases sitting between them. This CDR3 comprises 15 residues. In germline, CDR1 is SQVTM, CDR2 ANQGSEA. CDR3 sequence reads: CSVEGGQSLEETQYF. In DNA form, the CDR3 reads TGCAGCGTTGAGGGGGGACAGTCTCTGGAAGAGACCCAGTACTTC. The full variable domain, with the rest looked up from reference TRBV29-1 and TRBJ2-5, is SAVISQKPSRDICQRGTSLTIQCQVDSQVTMMFWYRQQPGQSLTLIATANQGSEATYESGFVIDKFPISRPNLTFSTLTVSNMSPEDSSIYLCSVEGGQSLEETQYFGPGTRLLVL.